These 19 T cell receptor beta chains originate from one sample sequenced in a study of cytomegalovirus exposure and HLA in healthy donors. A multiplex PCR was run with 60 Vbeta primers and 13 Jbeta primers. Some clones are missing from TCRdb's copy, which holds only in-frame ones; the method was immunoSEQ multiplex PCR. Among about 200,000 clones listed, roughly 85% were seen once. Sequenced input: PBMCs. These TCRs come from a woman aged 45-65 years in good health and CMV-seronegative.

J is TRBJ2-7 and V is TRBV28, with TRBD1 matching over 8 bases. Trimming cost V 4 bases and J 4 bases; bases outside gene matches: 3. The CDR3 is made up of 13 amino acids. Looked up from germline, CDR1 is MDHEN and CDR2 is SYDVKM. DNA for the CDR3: TGTGCCAGCAGTTCCGGACAGGGTTACGAGCAGTACTTC. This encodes CASSSGQGYEQYF.

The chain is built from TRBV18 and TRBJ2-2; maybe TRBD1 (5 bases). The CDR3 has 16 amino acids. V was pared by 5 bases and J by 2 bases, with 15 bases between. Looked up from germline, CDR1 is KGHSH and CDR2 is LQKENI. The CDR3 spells CASSARAQQNTGELFF. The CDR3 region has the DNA TGTGCCAGCTCAGCCAGGGCCCAACAAAACACCGGGGAGCTGTTTTTT.

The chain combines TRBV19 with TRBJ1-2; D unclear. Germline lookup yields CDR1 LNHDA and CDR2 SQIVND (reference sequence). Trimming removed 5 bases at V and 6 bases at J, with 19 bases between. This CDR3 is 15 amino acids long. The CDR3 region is CASSPQVMTADGYTF. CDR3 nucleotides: TGTGCCAGTAGTCCCCAAGTCATGACGGCGGATGGCTACACCTTC.

CDR3 region: CASSLNRARPQHF. The CDR3 DNA follows: TGTGCCAGCAGTTTGAACAGGGCGCGGCCCCAGCATTTT. The V and J genes are TRBV28 and TRBJ1-5; the D gene is possibly TRBD1 (6 bases). This CDR3 contains 13 residues. V lost 3 bases and J lost 9, with 12 bases in between. Germline V CDR1 and CDR2: MDHEN, SYDVKM.

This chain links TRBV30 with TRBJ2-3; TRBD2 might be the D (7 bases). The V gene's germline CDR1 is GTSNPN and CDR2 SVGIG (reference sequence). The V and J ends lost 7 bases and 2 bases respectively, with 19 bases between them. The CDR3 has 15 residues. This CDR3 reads CASSGASGTTDTQYF. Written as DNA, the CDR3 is TGTGCCTCCTCAGGGGCTAGCGGAACCACAGATACGCAGTATTTT.

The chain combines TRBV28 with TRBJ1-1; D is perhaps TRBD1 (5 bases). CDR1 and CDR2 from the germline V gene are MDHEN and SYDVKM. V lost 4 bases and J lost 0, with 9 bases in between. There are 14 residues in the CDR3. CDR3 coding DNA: TGTGCCAGCAGTTCGGGGGGGATGAACACTGAAGCTTTCTTT. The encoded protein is CASSSGGMNTEAFF.

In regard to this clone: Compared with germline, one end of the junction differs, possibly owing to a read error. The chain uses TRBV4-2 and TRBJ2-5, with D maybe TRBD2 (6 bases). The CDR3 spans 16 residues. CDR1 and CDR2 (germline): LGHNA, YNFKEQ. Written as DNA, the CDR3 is TGTGCCAGCAGCCAGACGGCCGCAGCGGGCCAAGAGACCCAGAACTTC. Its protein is CASSQTAAAGQETQNF.

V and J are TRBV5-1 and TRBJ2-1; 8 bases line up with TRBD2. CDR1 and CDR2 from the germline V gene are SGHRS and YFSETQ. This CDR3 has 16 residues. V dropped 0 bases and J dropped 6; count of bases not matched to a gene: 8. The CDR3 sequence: CASSLGSSGITNEQFF. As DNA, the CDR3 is TGCGCCAGCAGCTTGGGGAGTAGCGGGATTACCAATGAGCAGTTCTTC.

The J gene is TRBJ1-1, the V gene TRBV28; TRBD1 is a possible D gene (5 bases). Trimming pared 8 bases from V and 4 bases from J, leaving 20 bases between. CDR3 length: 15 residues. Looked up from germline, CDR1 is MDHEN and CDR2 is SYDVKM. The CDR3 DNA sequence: TGTGCCAGCCGCAATCCGGGCAGGGTGGTCACTGAAGCTTTCTTT. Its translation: CASRNPGRVVTEAFF.

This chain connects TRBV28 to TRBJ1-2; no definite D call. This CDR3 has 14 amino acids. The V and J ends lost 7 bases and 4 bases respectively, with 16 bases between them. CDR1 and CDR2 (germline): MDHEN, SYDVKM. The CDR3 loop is CASTLAGEGYGYTF. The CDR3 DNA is TGTGCCAGCACTCTAGCAGGAGAGGGCTATGGCTACACCTTC.

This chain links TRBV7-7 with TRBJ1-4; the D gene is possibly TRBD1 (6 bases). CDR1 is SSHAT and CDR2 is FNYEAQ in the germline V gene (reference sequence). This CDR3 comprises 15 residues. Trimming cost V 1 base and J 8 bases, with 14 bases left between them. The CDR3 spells CASSLVGGAGEKLFF. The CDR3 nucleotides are TGTGCCAGCAGCTTAGTAGGGGGGGCTGGAGAAAAACTGTTTTTT.

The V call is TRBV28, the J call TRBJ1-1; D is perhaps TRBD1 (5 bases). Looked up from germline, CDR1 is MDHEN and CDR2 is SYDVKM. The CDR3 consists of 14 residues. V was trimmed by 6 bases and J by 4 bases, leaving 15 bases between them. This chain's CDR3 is CASRGAGGVTEAFF. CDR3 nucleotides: TGTGCCAGCAGGGGAGCAGGAGGGGTCACTGAAGCTTTCTTT.

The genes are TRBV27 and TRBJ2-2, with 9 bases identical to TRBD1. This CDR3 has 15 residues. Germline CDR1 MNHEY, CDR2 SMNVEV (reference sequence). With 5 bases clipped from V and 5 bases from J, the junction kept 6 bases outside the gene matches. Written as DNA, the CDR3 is TGTGCCAGCAGTCTGGACAGGGGCGGAACCGGGGAGCTGTTTTTT. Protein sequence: CASSLDRGGTGELFF.

The CDR3 is CASSFDRNYGYTF. CDR3 in DNA: TGTGCCAGCAGTTTCGACAGGAACTATGGCTACACCTTC. This chain uses TRBV27 with TRBJ1-2; tentatively, D is TRBD1 (6 bases). This CDR3 contains 13 residues. V dropped 3 bases and J dropped 2 bases, with 7 bases sitting between them. CDR1 is MNHEY and CDR2 is SMNVEV in the germline V gene (reference sequence).

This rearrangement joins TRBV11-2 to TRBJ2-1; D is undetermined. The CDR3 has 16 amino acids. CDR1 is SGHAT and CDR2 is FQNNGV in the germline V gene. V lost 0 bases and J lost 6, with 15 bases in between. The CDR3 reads CASSLDPVLSANEQFF. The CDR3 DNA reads TGTGCCAGCAGCTTAGATCCGGTATTATCTGCCAATGAGCAGTTCTTC.

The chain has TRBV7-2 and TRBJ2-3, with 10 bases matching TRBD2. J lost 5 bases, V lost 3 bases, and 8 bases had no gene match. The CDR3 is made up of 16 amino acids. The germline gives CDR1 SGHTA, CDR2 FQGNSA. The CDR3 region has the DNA TGTGCCAGCAGCTTCGGGCTAGCGGGAGTGGTAGATACGCAGTATTTT. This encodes CASSFGLAGVVDTQYF.

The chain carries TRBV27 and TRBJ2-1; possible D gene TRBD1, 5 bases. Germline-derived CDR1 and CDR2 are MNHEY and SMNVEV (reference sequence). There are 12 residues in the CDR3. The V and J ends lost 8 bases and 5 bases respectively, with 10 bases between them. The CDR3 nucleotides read TGTGCCAGCCTAGGGGCTGACAATGAGCAGTTCTTC. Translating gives CASLGADNEQFF.

The CDR3 DNA reads as TGTGCCAGCAGGCCGACAGGGACCACTGAAGCTTTCTTT. Encoded protein: CASRPTGTTEAFF. The chain couples TRBV25-1 to TRBJ1-1, with 7 bases that match TRBD1. The CDR3 runs to 13 residues. In germline, CDR1 is MGHDK, CDR2 SYGVNS. The V gene end was trimmed by 6 bases and the J gene end by 4 bases; junction bases not matched to a gene: 5.

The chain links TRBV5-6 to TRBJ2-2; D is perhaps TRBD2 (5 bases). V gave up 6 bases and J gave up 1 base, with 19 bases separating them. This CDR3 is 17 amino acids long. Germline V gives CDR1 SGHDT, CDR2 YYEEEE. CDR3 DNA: TGTGCCAGCATCTTATTGGGAGAGAACGGGAACACCGGGGAGCTGTTTTTT. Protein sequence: CASILLGENGNTGELFF.